The 13 T cell receptor beta chains presented below share a single source sample, sequenced in a study of shared clonotypes between healthy human individuals. Data came from immunoSEQ multiplex PCR; TCRdb stores just in-frame clones and leaves some out. The table shows about 2 million clones, with 90% to 95% occurring only once. The sample was naive CD4+ T cells sorted from blood. Subset reported: CD45RA+ positively selected. These receptors came from a man younger than 35 in good health.

V gene TRBV10-3 combines with J gene TRBJ2-7; D may match TRBD1 or TRBD2 (5 bases each). This CDR3 has 13 residues. CDR1 is ENHRY and CDR2 is SYGVKD in the germline V gene. Trimming removed 8 bases from V and 1 base from J, with 12 bases in between. The CDR3 sequence is CAIHEGPSYEQYF. CDR3 in DNA: TGTGCCATCCACGAGGGGCCTTCCTACGAGCAGTACTTC.

This clone was counted a single time. The rearrangement joins TRBV11-3 to TRBJ2-4, with TRBD1 matching 9 bases. Trimming at V came to 1 base and at J to 0 bases, leaving 7 bases not matched to a gene. Germline CDR1 reads SGHNT; CDR2 reads YENEEA. CDR3 length equals 18 residues. The CDR3 DNA reads as TGTGCCAGCAGCTTAGGGACAGGGGACCTGTTAGCCAAAAACATTCAGTACTTC. Translation: CASSLGTGDLLAKNIQYF.

The genes are TRBV11-2 and TRBJ2-5; D is possibly TRBD2 (5 bases). This CDR3 region has 18 residues. CDR1 and CDR2 from the germline V gene are SGHAT and FQNNGV. With 1 base removed from V and 4 bases from J, the gap between germline ends came to 22 bases. CDR3 sequence: CASSLANHLALPTETQYF. CDR3 coding DNA: TGTGCCAGCAGCTTAGCCAACCATCTAGCTCTCCCCACAGAGACCCAGTACTTC.

The V and J genes are TRBV5-1 and TRBJ1-6, with TRBD1 as a possible D gene (5 bases). This CDR3 region has 16 residues. Trimming left V 0 bases short and J 5 bases short, with 12 bases between. The germline V gene has CDR1 SGHRS and CDR2 YFSETQ. The CDR3 region is CASSLEGTVDNSPLHF. The CDR3, as DNA: TGCGCCAGCAGCTTGGAAGGGACGGTAGATAATTCACCCCTCCACTTT.

The chain links TRBV10-3 to TRBJ1-5; D gene ambiguous. The CDR3 is 13 residues long. The V and J ends lost 8 bases and 1 base respectively, with 9 bases between them. The germline gives CDR1 ENHRY, CDR2 SYGVKD. The CDR3: CAIGWESNQPQHF. CDR3 DNA sequence: TGTGCCATCGGATGGGAAAGCAATCAGCCCCAGCATTTT.

A word on this clone: The same CDR3 also results from other DNA sequences found in this sample. The J gene is TRBJ2-3, the V gene TRBV7-2, with D maybe TRBD1 (5 bases). The CDR3 extends over 12 amino acids. Per the germline V gene, CDR1 is SGHTA and CDR2 is FQGNSA. V was trimmed by 3 bases and J by 4 bases, leaving 5 bases between them. The CDR3 loop reads CASSFRADTQYF. The DNA for the CDR3 is TGTGCCAGCAGCTTCAGGGCAGATACGCAGTATTTT. The complete variable domain, with remaining parts taken from reference TRBV7-2 and TRBJ2-3, reads GAGVSQSPSNKVTEKGKDVELRCDPISGHTALYWYRQSLGQGLEFLIYFQGNSAPDKSGLPSDRFSAERTGGSVSTLTIQRTQQEDSAVYLCASSFRADTQYFGPGTRLTVL.

The CDR3 DNA reads TGTGCCAGCAGCTTTGAGGGGGATCAGCCCCAGCATTTT. The encoded protein is CASSFEGDQPQHF. The V and J genes are TRBV11-2 and TRBJ1-5, with a possible D match to TRBD1 (6 bases). With 3 bases removed from V and 5 bases from J, the gap between germline ends came to 8 bases. Germline lookup yields CDR1 SGHAT and CDR2 FQNNGV. The length of the CDR3 is 13 residues. Filled out from reference TRBV11-2 and TRBJ1-5, the complete variable domain reads EAGVAQSPRYKIIEKRQSVAFWCNPISGHATLYWYQQILGQGPKLLIQFQNNGVVDDSQLPKDRFSAERLKGVDSTLKIQPAKLEDSAVYLCASSFEGDQPQHFGDGTRLSIL.

Remarks on this clone: Given a much more abundant clone one base away, this may be a read error. J is TRBJ2-7 and V is TRBV6-1, with 7 bases identical to TRBD1. Germline CDR1 and CDR2: MNHNS and SASEGT. The CDR3 has 12 residues. J gave up 3 bases and V 8 bases, and 4 bases lay outside the gene matches. CDR3 bases: TGTGCCAGCGGCCGGGACAGCTACGAGCAGTACTTC. Amino acid sequence: CASGRDSYEQYF.

The chain has TRBV11-3 and TRBJ2-3; tentative D call: TRBD2 (6 bases). V was cut by 1 base and J by 3 bases, with 8 bases left in between. This CDR3 is built from 14 residues. Germline-derived CDR1 and CDR2 are SGHNT and YENEEA. The CDR3 reads CASSLGLGTDTQYF. CDR3 bases: TGTGCCAGCAGCTTAGGACTAGGGACAGATACGCAGTATTTT.

This chain joins TRBV6-5 and TRBJ1-2; 7 bases fit TRBD1. CDR1 is MNHEY, CDR2 SVGAGI, per germline. The CDR3 runs 14 residues. V was clipped by 7 bases and J by 5 bases; unmatched bases: 10. CDR3: CASKMDRSIYGYTF. The CDR3 DNA reads as TGTGCCAGCAAGATGGACAGGTCCATTTATGGCTACACCTTC.

V and J are TRBV9 and TRBJ2-7; TRBD1 aligns across 9 bases. This CDR3 comprises 15 residues. The germline CDR1 and CDR2 sequences are SGDLS and YYNGEE. The trim removed 3 bases at V and 6 bases at J, leaving 10 bases unmatched. Here the CDR3 DNA reads TGTGCCAGCAGCGCTGGGACAGGGAAGTTTGTCGAGCAGTACTTC. The encoded protein is CASSAGTGKFVEQYF.

This chain joins TRBV6-1 and TRBJ2-2, with 11 bases identical to TRBD2. The CDR3 is 16 amino acids. In germline, CDR1 is MNHNS, CDR2 SASEGT. The V and J ends lost 4 bases and 8 bases, in that order; junction bases with no gene match: 9. The CDR3 sequence: CASSVGLADPAGELFF. The CDR3 bases are TGTGCCAGCAGTGTGGGACTAGCGGACCCGGCGGGGGAGCTGTTTTTT.

The rearrangement uses TRBV6-1 and TRBJ1-3; 8 positions agree with TRBD1. The CDR3 is 15 residues long. Trimming removed 6 bases from V and 0 bases from J; junction bases left unmatched: 4. Looked up from germline, CDR1 is MNHNS and CDR2 is SASEGT. The DNA for the CDR3 is TGTGCCAGCAGGGCAGGGGGCAGCTCTGGAAACACCATATATTTT. Translation gives CASRAGGSSGNTIYF.